The T cell receptor (beta chain) under discussion was sequenced for a study of Ad26.COV2.S vaccination and SARS-CoV-2 variants. Clones were sequenced by immunoSEQ multiplex PCR, and TCRdb holds only the in-frame ones, with some missing. Of roughly 400,000 clones listed, about 92% are singletons. CDR1 and CDR2 from the germline V gene are SEHNR and FQNEAQ (reference sequence). The CDR3 runs to 13 residues. The ends were cut back, 5 bases at V and 9 bases at J, with 15 bases in the middle. Sample treatment: around 19 received Ad26.COV2.S at low or high dose, single or two shots; about 5 received placebo; per-sample allocation not given. Sampling was done on day 63 after the first vaccine or placebo injection.

The receptor was isolated from a person between 18 and 65 years old who received the Ad26.COV2.S COVID-19 vaccine or a placebo. This chain connects TRBV7-9 to TRBJ2-3; D may be TRBD2 (5 bases). This specimen was peripheral blood, taken in a trial of Ad26.COV2.S vaccine versus placebo. In DNA, the CDR3 is TGTGCCAGCAGCCCTAGGAGGTTAGCGACGCAGTATTTT. Translated: CASSPRRLATQYF.